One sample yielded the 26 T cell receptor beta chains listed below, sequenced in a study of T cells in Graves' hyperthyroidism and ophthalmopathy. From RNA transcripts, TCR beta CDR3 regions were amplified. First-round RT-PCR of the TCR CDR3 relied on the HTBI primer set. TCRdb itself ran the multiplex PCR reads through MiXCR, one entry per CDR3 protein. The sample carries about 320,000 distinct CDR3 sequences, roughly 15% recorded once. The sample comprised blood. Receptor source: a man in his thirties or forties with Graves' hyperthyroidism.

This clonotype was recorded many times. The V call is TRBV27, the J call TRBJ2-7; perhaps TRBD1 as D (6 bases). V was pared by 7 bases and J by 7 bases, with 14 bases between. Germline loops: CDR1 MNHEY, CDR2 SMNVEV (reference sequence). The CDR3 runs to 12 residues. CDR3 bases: TGTGCCAGCACAGGACCGAGGGGGGAGCAGTACTTC. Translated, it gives CASTGPRGEQYF.

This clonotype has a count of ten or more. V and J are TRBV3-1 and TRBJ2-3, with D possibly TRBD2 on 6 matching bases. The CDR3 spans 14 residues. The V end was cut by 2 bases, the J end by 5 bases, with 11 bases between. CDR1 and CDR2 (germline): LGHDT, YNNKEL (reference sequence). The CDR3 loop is CASSQTGEGDTQYF. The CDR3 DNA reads TGTGCCAGCAGCCAAACGGGAGAGGGAGATACGCAGTATTTT.

CDR3 bases: TGCAGCGTGCGGGAGGCCGGCACCGGGGAGCTGTTTTTT. Protein sequence: CSVREAGTGELFF. The chain employs TRBV29-1 and TRBJ2-2; 8 nucleotides line up with TRBD2. This CDR3 contains 13 residues. V shed 6 bases and J 4 bases; nucleotides not matched to a gene: 4. Germline-derived CDR1 and CDR2 are SQVTM and ANQGSEA.

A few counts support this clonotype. The CDR3 spells CASSIRRGLNTGELFF. CDR3 nucleotide sequence: TGTGCCAGCAGCATACGACGGGGACTAAACACCGGGGAGCTGTTTTTT. The V gene is TRBV6-1, the J gene TRBJ2-2, with 7 nucleotides matching TRBD2. This CDR3 has 16 amino acids. CDR1 and CDR2 from the germline V gene are MNHNS and SASEGT. V was pared by 6 bases and J by 2 bases, with 9 bases of the junction left unmatched.

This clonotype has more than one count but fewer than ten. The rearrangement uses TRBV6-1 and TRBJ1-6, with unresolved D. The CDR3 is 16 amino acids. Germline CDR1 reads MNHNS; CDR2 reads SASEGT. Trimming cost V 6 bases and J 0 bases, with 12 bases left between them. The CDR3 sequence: CASRASTSSYNSPLHF. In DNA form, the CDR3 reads TGTGCCAGCAGGGCCTCGACGAGCTCCTATAATTCACCCCTCCACTTT.

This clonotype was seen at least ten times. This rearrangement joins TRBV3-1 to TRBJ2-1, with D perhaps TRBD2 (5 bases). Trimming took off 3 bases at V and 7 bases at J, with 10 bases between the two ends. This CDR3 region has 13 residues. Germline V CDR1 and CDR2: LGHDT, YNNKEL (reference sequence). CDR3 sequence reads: CASSQEDFNEQFF. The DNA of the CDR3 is TGTGCCAGCAGCCAGGAGGACTTTAATGAGCAGTTCTTC.

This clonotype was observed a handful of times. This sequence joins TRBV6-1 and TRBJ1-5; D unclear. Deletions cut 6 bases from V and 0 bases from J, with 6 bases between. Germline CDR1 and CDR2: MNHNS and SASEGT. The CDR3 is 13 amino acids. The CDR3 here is CASRGVSNQPQHF. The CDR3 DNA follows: TGTGCCAGCAGGGGAGTTAGCAATCAGCCCCAGCATTTT.

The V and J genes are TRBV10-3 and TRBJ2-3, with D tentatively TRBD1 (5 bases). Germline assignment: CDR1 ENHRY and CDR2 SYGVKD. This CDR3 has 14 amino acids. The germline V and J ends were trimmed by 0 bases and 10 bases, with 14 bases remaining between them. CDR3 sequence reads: CAISESPQGAPQYF. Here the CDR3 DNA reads TGTGCCATCAGTGAGTCACCCCAAGGGGCACCGCAGTATTTT.

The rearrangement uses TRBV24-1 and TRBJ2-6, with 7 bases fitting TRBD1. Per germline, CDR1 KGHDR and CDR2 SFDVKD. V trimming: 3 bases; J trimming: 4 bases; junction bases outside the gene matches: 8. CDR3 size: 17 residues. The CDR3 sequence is CATSDTTGTLGANVLTF. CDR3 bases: TGTGCCACCAGTGATACGACAGGGACCCTCGGGGCCAACGTCCTGACTTTC.

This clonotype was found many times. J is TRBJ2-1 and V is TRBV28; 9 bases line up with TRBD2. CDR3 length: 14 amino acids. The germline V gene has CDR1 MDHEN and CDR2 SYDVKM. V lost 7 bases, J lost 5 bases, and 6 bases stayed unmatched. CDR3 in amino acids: CASTDSGSHNEQFF. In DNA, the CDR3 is TGTGCCAGCACCGATAGCGGGAGCCACAATGAGCAGTTCTTC.

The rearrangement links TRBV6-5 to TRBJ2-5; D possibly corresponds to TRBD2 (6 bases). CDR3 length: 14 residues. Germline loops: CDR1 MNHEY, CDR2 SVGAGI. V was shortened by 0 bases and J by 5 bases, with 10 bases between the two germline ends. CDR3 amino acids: CASSYSRRAETQYF. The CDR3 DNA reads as TGTGCCAGCAGTTACTCGAGGAGGGCCGAGACCCAGTACTTC.

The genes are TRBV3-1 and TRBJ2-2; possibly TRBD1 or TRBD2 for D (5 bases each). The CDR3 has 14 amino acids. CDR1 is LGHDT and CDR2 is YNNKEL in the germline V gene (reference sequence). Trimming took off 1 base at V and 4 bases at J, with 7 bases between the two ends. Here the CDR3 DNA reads TGTGCCAGCAGCCAAGCGGGGACCACCGGGGAGCTGTTTTTT. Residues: CASSQAGTTGELFF.

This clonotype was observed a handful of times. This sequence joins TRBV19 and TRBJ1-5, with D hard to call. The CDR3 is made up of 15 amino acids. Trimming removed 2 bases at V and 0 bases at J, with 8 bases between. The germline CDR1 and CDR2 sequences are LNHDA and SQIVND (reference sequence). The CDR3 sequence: CASSIFQHSNQPQHF. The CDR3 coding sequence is TGTGCCAGTAGTATATTTCAACATAGCAATCAGCCCCAGCATTTT.

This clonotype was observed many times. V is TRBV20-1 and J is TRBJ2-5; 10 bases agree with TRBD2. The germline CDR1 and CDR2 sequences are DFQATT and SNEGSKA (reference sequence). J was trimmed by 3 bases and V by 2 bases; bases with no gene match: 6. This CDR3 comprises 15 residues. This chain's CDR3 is CSARTGAGGKETQYF. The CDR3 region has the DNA TGCAGTGCTAGAACCGGAGCGGGAGGGAAAGAGACCCAGTACTTC.

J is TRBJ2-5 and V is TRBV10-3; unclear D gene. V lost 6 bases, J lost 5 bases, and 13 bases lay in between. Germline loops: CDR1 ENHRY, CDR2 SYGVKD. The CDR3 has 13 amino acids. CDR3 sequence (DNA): TGTGCCATCAGCCAGACTGATAGGGAGACCCAGTACTTC. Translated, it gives CAISQTDRETQYF.

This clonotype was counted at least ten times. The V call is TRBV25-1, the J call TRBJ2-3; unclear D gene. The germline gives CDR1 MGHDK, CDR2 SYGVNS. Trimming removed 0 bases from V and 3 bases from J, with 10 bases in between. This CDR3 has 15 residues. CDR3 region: CASSEYWIGTDTQYF. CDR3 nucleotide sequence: TGTGCCAGCAGTGAATATTGGATCGGAACAGATACGCAGTATTTT. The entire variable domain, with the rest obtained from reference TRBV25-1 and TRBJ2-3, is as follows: EADIYQTPRYLVIGTGKKITLECSQTMGHDKMYWYQQDPGMELHLIHYSYGVNSTEKGDLSSESTVSRIRTEHFPLTLESARPSHTSQYLCASSEYWIGTDTQYFGPGTRLTVL.

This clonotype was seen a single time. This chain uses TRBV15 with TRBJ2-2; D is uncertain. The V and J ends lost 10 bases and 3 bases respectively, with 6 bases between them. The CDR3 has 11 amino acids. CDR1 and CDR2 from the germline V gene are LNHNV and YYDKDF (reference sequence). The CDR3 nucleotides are TGTGCCATCCAAGACACCGGGGAGCTGTTTTTT. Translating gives CAIQDTGELFF.

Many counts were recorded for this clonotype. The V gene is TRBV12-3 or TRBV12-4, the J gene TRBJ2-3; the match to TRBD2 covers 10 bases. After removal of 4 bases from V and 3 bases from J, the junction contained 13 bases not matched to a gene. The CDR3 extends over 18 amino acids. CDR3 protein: CASSSPSGSGGRTDTQYF. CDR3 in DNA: TGTGCCAGCAGTTCACCTAGCGGGAGCGGCGGGCGAACAGATACGCAGTATTTT.

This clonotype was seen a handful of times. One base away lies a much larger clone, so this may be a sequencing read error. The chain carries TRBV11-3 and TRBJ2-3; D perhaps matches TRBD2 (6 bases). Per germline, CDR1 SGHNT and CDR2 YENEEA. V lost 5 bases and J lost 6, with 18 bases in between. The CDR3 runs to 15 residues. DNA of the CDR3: TGTGCCAGCAGCCCCCTGGGACGGGGGTCCGATACGCAGTATTTT. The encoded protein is CASSPLGRGSDTQYF.

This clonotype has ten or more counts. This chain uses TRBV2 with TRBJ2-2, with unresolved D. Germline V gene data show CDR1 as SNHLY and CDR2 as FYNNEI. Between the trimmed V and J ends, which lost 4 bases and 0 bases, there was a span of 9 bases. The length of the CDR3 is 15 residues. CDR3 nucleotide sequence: TGTGCCAGCAGTGCGAATGACGCGAACACCGGGGAGCTGTTTTTT. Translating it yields CASSANDANTGELFF. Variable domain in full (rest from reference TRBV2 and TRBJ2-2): EPEVTQTPSHQVTQMGQEVILRCVPISNHLYFYWYRQILGQKVEFLVSFYNNEISEKSEIFDDQFSVERPDGSNFTLKIRSTKLEDSAMYFCASSANDANTGELFFGEGSRLTVL.

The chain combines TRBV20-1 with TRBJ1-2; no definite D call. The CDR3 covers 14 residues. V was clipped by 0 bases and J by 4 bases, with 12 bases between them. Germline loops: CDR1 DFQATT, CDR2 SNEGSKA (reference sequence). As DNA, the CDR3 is TGCAGTGCTAGAGATCACGCAGTTTCCTATGGCTACACCTTC. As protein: CSARDHAVSYGYTF.

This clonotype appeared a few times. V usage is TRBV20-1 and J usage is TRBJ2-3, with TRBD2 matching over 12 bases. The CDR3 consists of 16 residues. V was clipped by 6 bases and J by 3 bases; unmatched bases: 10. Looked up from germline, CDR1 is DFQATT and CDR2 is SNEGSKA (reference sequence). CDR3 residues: CSATRLAGGGTDTQYF. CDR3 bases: TGCAGTGCCACCCGGCTAGCGGGAGGGGGTACAGATACGCAGTATTTT.

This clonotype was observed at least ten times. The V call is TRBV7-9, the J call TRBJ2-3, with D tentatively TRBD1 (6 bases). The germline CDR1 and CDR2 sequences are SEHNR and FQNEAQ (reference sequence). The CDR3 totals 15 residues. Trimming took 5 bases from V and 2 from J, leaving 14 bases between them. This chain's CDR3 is CASSPTRDNTDTQYF. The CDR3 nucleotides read TGTGCCAGCAGCCCGACCCGGGACAACACAGATACGCAGTATTTT.

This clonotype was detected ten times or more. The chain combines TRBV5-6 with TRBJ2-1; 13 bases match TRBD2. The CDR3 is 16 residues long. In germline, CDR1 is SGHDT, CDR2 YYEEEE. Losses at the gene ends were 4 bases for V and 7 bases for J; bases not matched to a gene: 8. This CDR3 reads CASSGVTSGRRNEQFF. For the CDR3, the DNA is TGTGCCAGCAGCGGAGTGACTAGCGGGAGGAGAAATGAGCAGTTCTTC.

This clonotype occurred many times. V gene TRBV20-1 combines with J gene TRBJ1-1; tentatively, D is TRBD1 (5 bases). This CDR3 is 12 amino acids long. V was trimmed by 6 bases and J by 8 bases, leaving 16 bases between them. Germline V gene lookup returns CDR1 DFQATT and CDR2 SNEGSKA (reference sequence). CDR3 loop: CSALPGGVEAFF. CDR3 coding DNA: TGCAGTGCCTTACCTGGGGGGGTCGAAGCTTTCTTT.

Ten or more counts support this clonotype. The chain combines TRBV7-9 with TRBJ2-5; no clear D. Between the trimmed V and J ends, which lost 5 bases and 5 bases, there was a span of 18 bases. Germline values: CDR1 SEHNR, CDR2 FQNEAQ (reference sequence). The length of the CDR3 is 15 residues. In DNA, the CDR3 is TGTGCCAGCAGCCCCCTCCTGGGTGGAGTGGAGACCCAGTACTTC. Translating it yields CASSPLLGGVETQYF.